This entry lists 24 T cell receptor beta chains sequenced from one sample in a study of T cells in Graves' hyperthyroidism and ophthalmopathy. Amplification of TCR beta CDR3 regions was performed using RNA transcripts as template. The TCR CDR3 first-round RT-PCR relied on the HTBI primer set. TCRdb called the multiplex PCR reads again in MiXCR, with one record for every CDR3 protein. The table includes about 210,000 distinct CDR3 sequences, roughly 15% detected once. Sequencing input: blood. These TCRs come from a man aged 50 to 59 with Graves' hyperthyroidism.

This clonotype was observed a handful of times. The V gene is TRBV7-9, the J gene TRBJ2-7; D is uncertain. CDR3 length: 14 amino acids. Germline-derived CDR1 and CDR2 are SEHNR and FQNEAQ (reference sequence). V lost 5 bases to trimming and J lost 2 bases, with 13 bases between them. The CDR3 nucleotides read TGTGCCAGCAGCCTCATGGTCGAACCCTACGAGCAGTACTTC. Translation: CASSLMVEPYEQYF.

The chain couples TRBV25-1 to TRBJ2-7; D is perhaps TRBD1 (5 bases). The CDR3 covers 15 residues. The germline V gene has CDR1 MGHDK and CDR2 SYGVNS. Deletions cut 7 bases from V and 3 bases from J, with 19 bases between. CDR3 nucleotides: TGTGCCAGCACCCCCTCTCTCGGGCAGGGCTACGAGCAGTACTTC. Protein sequence: CASTPSLGQGYEQYF.

This clonotype was seen ten or more times. J is TRBJ2-2 and V is TRBV5-1, with 10 bases that match TRBD1. After removal of 4 bases from V and 3 bases from J, the junction contained 3 bases not matched to a gene. Germline CDR1 SGHRS, CDR2 YFSETQ. This CDR3 is 15 amino acids long. The DNA for the CDR3 is TGCGCCAGCAGCCCTGGGACAGGGGACACCGGGGAGCTGTTTTTT. It encodes CASSPGTGDTGELFF.

Many counts were recorded for this clonotype. The chain carries TRBV7-9 and TRBJ2-7, with unresolved D. This CDR3 has 12 amino acids. V was clipped by 7 bases and J by 3 bases, with 10 bases between them. Germline assignment: CDR1 SEHNR and CDR2 FQNEAQ (reference sequence). The CDR3 DNA is TGTGCCAGCACGCCCTATAGCTACGAGCAGTACTTC. Translation gives CASTPYSYEQYF.

The chain combines TRBV5-1 with TRBJ1-1, with TRBD1 matching over 7 bases. The V gene's germline CDR1 is SGHRS and CDR2 YFSETQ. V lost 0 bases, J lost 3 bases, and 8 bases stayed unmatched. The CDR3 contains 16 residues. CDR3 nucleotide sequence: TGCGCCAGCAGCTTGGACAGGGGAGGGACGGACACTGAAGCTTTCTTT. The encoded protein is CASSLDRGGTDTEAFF.

This clonotype appeared many times. V is TRBV2 and J is TRBJ1-2, with D unresolved. V was clipped by 0 bases and J by 7 bases, with 12 bases between them. The CDR3 has 14 amino acids. Germline loops: CDR1 SNHLY, CDR2 FYNNEI. The CDR3 is CASSEAWARGGYTF. CDR3 DNA sequence: TGTGCCAGCAGTGAAGCGTGGGCCCGGGGTGGCTACACCTTC.

The rearrangement uses TRBV15 and TRBJ1-5, with 7 positions matching TRBD1. The CDR3 is 17 amino acids. Germline trimming cut 3 bases from V and 3 bases from J; bases unmatched to any gene: 11. Germline values: CDR1 LNHNV, CDR2 YYDKDF (reference sequence). CDR3 bases: TGTGCCACCAGCAGTATTTCCGGGACAGAAATCAATCAGCCCCAGCATTTT. Residues: CATSSISGTEINQPQHF.

This clonotype was seen many times. This sequence joins TRBV6-1 and TRBJ1-5; D uncertain. Germline V gene sequence: CDR1 MNHNS, CDR2 SASEGT. The CDR3 covers 15 residues. Trimming shortened V by 1 base and J by 5 bases, and 12 bases separated the two germline ends. CDR3 amino acids: CASSEGSAGHQPQHF. DNA of the CDR3: TGTGCCAGCAGTGAAGGGTCGGCGGGCCATCAGCCCCAGCATTTT.

The sample holds a few counts of this clonotype. V usage is TRBV7-9 and J usage is TRBJ1-4; no firm D call. The CDR3 is 15 residues long. CDR1 is SEHNR, CDR2 FQNEAQ, per germline (reference sequence). Trimming took off 1 base at V and 0 bases at J, with 6 bases between the two ends. The CDR3 spells CASSLGAATNEKLFF. As DNA, the CDR3 is TGTGCCAGCAGCTTAGGCGCTGCAACTAATGAAAAACTGTTTTTT.

The chain recombines TRBV6-1 with TRBJ2-2; tentative D call: TRBD1 (5 bases). V was pared by 9 bases and J by 2 bases, with 10 bases between. The V gene's germline CDR1 is MNHNS and CDR2 SASEGT. This CDR3 contains 13 residues. Written as DNA, the CDR3 is TGTGCCAGGTTAGACAGAAACACCGGGGAGCTGTTTTTT. Its translation is CARLDRNTGELFF.

This clonotype has at least ten counts. This chain uses TRBV5-1 with TRBJ2-6; D gene unclear. CDR1 is SGHRS, CDR2 YFSETQ, per germline. This CDR3 is 17 amino acids long. V was cut by 5 bases and J by 0 bases, with 15 bases left in between. The CDR3 loop reads CASRAGFASSGANVLTF. The DNA for the CDR3 is TGCGCCAGCAGGGCCGGGTTCGCCAGCTCTGGGGCCAACGTCCTGACTTTC.

This clonotype was detected ten times or more. The chain recombines TRBV5-4 with TRBJ1-1, with D unresolved. The CDR3 spans 13 residues. Trimming left V 4 bases short and J 8 bases short, with 15 bases between. Germline values: CDR1 SGHNT, CDR2 YYREEE (reference sequence). CDR3 coding DNA: TGTGCCAGCAGCACCGGACGGGGAAACGAAGCTTTCTTT. This gives the protein CASSTGRGNEAFF.

The rearrangement uses TRBV27 and TRBJ2-1; 8 bases are shared with TRBD1. Unmatched junction bases numbered 2, after V lost 2 bases and J lost 5 bases. The CDR3 runs 14 residues. Germline CDR1 and CDR2: MNHEY and SMNVEV (reference sequence). The CDR3 bases are TGTGCCAGCAGTTTAAACAGGGGGAACAATGAGCAGTTCTTC. This gives the protein CASSLNRGNNEQFF.

This clonotype was observed at least ten times. The chain has TRBV28 and TRBJ1-5, with 10 positions matching TRBD1. This CDR3 spans 15 amino acids. Germline CDR1 MDHEN, CDR2 SYDVKM. Germline trimming cut 3 bases from V and 2 bases from J; bases unmatched to any gene: 1. CDR3 loop: CASSFGTGGNQPQHF. Here the CDR3 DNA reads TGTGCCAGCAGTTTCGGGACAGGGGGCAATCAGCCCCAGCATTTT.

In this sample, this clonotype turned up many times. The chain recombines TRBV2 with TRBJ1-1, with D hard to call. This CDR3 region has 13 residues. V lost 4 bases and J 0 bases, leaving 6 bases between the germline ends. Germline lookup yields CDR1 SNHLY and CDR2 FYNNEI. The CDR3: CASSGQVNTEAFF. CDR3 in DNA: TGTGCCAGCAGTGGTCAGGTGAACACTGAAGCTTTCTTT. Together with reference TRBV2 and TRBJ1-1, the CDR3 gives the full variable domain: EPEVTQTPSHQVTQMGQEVILRCVPISNHLYFYWYRQILGQKVEFLVSFYNNEISEKSEIFDDQFSVERPDGSNFTLKIRSTKLEDSAMYFCASSGQVNTEAFFGQGTRLTVV.

In its sample, this clonotype was seen a few times. V gene TRBV5-1 combines with J gene TRBJ1-4; 9 bases match TRBD1. J lost 4 bases, V lost 4 bases, and 2 bases had no gene match. Germline CDR1 reads SGHRS; CDR2 reads YFSETQ. The CDR3 has 14 amino acids. CDR3: CASSRTGDNEKLFF. Written as DNA, the CDR3 is TGCGCCAGCAGCCGGACAGGGGATAATGAAAAACTGTTTTTT.

The chain recombines TRBV10-3 with TRBJ2-1; the D is unclear. V shed 4 bases and J shed 5 bases, with 9 bases lying between them. CDR3 length: 13 amino acids. The germline CDR1 and CDR2 sequences are ENHRY and SYGVKD. The CDR3 region has the DNA TGTGCCATCAGTGGGCTGTCACACAATGAGCAGTTCTTC. Translation gives CAISGLSHNEQFF.

This clonotype was counted only a few times. The genes are TRBV19 and TRBJ2-6; D is ambiguous. Germline V lookup: CDR1 LNHDA, CDR2 SQIVND (reference sequence). Trimming shortened V by 8 bases and J by 0 bases, and 5 bases separated the two germline ends. CDR3 length: 13 amino acids. For the CDR3, the DNA is TGTGCCAGTGCATCCTCTGGGGCCAACGTCCTGACTTTC. Protein sequence: CASASSGANVLTF.

This clonotype was seen repeatedly, ten times or more. The rearrangement links TRBV28 to TRBJ1-5; D is unclear. Deletions cut 7 bases from V and 6 bases from J, with 10 bases between. The CDR3 covers 12 residues. Germline lookup yields CDR1 MDHEN and CDR2 SYDVKM. Written as DNA, the CDR3 is TGTGCCAGCAAGCGTTTTAGTCAGCCCCAGCATTTT. Its protein product is CASKRFSQPQHF.

This clonotype was seen a single time. The chain employs TRBV29-1 and TRBJ2-7, with TRBD2 matching over 8 bases. In germline, CDR1 is SQVTM, CDR2 ANQGSEA. V was clipped by 8 bases and J by 5 bases; unmatched bases: 17. This CDR3 is 15 amino acids long. CDR3 sequence: CSTSPGAGGLHEQYF. The CDR3, as DNA: TGCAGCACCTCCCCAGGGGCGGGAGGTTTGCACGAGCAGTACTTC.

This clonotype was counted only a few times. The CDR3 DNA is TGTGCCAGCAGCGACCGAAGGGTAGGGGACACCGGGGAGCTGTTTTTT. Translation gives CASSDRRVGDTGELFF. The rearrangement joins TRBV11-3 to TRBJ2-2; maybe TRBD1 (5 bases). The CDR3 sequence is 16 residues long. Looked up from germline, CDR1 is SGHNT and CDR2 is YENEEA. Between the trimmed V and J ends, which lost 5 bases and 3 bases, there was a span of 16 bases.

This clonotype was detected a few times. The chain joins TRBV11-2 to TRBJ2-2; maybe TRBD2 (5 bases). This CDR3 is built from 14 residues. The germline V and J ends were trimmed by 3 bases and 3 bases, with 8 bases remaining between them. Germline V gene sequence: CDR1 SGHAT, CDR2 FQNNGV. This chain's CDR3 is CASSLERYTGELFF. Written as DNA, the CDR3 is TGTGCCAGCAGCTTGGAGCGGTACACCGGGGAGCTGTTTTTT.

This clonotype was seen once. The V gene is TRBV20-1, the J gene TRBJ2-3; 7 nucleotides line up with TRBD2. Germline values: CDR1 DFQATT, CDR2 SNEGSKA (reference sequence). The CDR3 is 14 residues long. V was pared by 7 bases and J by 4 bases, with 11 bases of the junction left unmatched. CDR3: CSGQRLADSDTQYF. DNA of the CDR3: TGCAGTGGACAGCGGCTAGCGGACTCAGATACGCAGTATTTT.

There are many counts of this clonotype. This chain's CDR3 is CASSPRWGDTGELFF. For the CDR3, the DNA is TGTGCCAGCTCACCTCGATGGGGCGACACCGGGGAGCTGTTTTTT. The genes are TRBV18 and TRBJ2-2, with D perhaps matching TRBD1 (5 bases). This CDR3 spans 15 amino acids. Trimming took off 3 bases at V and 3 bases at J, with 11 bases between the two ends. The V gene's germline CDR1 is KGHSH and CDR2 LQKENI.